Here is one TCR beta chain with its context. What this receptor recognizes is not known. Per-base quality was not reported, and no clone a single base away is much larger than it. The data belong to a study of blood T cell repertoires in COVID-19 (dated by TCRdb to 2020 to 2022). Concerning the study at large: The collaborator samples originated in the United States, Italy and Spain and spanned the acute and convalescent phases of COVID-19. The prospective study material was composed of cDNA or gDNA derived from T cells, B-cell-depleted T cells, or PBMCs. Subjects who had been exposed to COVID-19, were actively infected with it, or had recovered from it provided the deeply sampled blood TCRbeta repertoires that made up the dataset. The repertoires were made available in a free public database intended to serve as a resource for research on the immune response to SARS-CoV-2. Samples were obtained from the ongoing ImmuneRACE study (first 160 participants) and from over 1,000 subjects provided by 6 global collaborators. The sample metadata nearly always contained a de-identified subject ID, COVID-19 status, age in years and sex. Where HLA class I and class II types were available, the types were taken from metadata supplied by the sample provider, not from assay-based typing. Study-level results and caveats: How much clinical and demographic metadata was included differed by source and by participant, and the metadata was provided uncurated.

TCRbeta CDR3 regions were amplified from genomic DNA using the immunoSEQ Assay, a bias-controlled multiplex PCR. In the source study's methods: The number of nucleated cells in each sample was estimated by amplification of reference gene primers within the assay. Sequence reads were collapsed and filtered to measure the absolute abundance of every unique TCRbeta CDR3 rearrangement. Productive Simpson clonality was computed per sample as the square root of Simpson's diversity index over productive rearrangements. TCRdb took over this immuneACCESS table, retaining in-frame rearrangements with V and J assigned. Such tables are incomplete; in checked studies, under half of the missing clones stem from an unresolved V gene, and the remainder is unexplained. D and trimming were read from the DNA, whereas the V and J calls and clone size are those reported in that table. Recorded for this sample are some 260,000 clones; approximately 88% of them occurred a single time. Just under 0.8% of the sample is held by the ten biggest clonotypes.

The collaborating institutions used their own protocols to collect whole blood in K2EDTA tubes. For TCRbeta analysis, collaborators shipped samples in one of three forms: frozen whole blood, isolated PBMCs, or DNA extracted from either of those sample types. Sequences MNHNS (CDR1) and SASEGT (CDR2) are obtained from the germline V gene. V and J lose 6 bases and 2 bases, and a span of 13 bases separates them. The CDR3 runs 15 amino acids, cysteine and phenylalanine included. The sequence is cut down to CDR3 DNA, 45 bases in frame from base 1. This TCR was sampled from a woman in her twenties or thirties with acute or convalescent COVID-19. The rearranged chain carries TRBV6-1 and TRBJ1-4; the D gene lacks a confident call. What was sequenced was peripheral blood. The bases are TGTGCCAGCAGCTCCTCTCGGGGTACTAATGAAAAACTGTTTTTT. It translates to CASSSSRGTNEKLFF.